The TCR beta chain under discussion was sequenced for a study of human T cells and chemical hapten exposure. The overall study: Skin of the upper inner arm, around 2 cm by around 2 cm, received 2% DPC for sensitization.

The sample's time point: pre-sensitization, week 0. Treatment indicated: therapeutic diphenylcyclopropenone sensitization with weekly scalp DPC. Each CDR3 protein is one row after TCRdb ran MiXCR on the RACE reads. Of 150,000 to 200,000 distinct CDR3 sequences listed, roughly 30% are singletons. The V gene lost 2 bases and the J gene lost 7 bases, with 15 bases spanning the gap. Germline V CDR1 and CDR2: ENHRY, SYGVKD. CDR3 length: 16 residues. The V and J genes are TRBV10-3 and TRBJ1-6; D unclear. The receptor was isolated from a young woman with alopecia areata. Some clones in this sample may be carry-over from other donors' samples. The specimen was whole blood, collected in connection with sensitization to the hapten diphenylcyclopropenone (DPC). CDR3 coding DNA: TGTGCCATCAGTGAGATCGGCCCCACCCCCAATTCACCCCTCCACTTT. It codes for CAISEIGPTPNSPLHF.